The following is a T cell receptor (beta chain) sequence with its context. Between the trimmed V and J ends, which lost 0 bases and 11 bases, there was a span of 16 bases. The CDR3 has 14 residues. In germline, CDR1 is PRHDT, CDR2 FYEKMQ (reference sequence). These data originate in a study of blood T cells in healthy people across ages. Alongside a J-beta primer mix, a sample-barcoded 5' primer served in a second PCR lasting about 6 to 12 cycles. Each CDR3 protein gets one entry after TCRdb re-called the 5' RACE reads with MiXCR. The sample carries some 860,000 distinct CDR3 sequences, just over 55% recorded once.

The clonotype comes from a man between 35 and 55 years old in good health. J is TRBJ2-5 and V is TRBV13; TRBD1 might be the D (6 bases). The source material was blood. This CDR3 reads CASSLGLQGQGQYF. As DNA, the CDR3 is TGTGCCAGCAGCTTAGGGCTCCAGGGGCAAGGGCAGTACTTC. The full variable domain, its missing parts supplied by reference TRBV13 and TRBJ2-5, is AAGVIQSPRHLIKEKRETATLKCYPIPRHDTVYWYQQGPGQDPQFLISFYEKMQSDKGSIPDRFSAQQFSDYHSELNMSSLELGDSALYFCASSLGLQGQGQYFGPGTRLLVL.